This TCR beta chain was recorded in a study of blood T cell repertoires in COVID-19. Study information: There were acute and convalescent COVID-19 samples, and they came from the United States, Italy and Spain. Nucleic acid was either cDNA or gDNA, and it came from T cells, B-cell-depleted T cells, or PBMCs.

TCRdb's copy holds only in-frame clones and misses some; the assay was immunoSEQ multiplex PCR. Of 200,000 to 250,000 clones listed, roughly 90% are singletons. The CDR3 contains 14 residues. Per the germline V gene, CDR1 is MGHRA and CDR2 is YSYEKL. V lost 3 bases and J lost 8; bases outside the gene matches: 3. A COVID-19 case was met by exposed participants within 2 weeks before study entry. This receptor was taken from a man aged 30-40 years who had been exposed to COVID-19. Material: PBMCs or T cells enriched from blood (not recorded which). J is TRBJ1-4 and V is TRBV4-1; 10 bases match TRBD1. The CDR3 bases are TGCGCCAGCAGCCAGGGGACAGGGGTAGAAAAACTGTTTTTT. Translated: CASSQGTGVEKLFF.